The 30 T cell receptor beta chains given below trace back to one sample, sequenced in a study of T cell repertoires in cytomegalovirus infection. MiXCR was run by TCRdb on the reads, yielding one entry per CDR3 protein. Of roughly 990,000 distinct CDR3 sequences listed, less than 40% are singletons. Their specific antigens are unknown. This specimen consisted of cultured CD8+ T cells from PBMCs, obtained from culture after CMV antigen stimulation. The receptors were gathered from a human donor in good health (CMV status not recorded). Some clones in this sample may be carry-over from other donors' samples.

The J gene is TRBJ2-7, the V gene TRBV27; 11 nucleotides match TRBD1. The CDR3 sequence is 16 residues long. V shed 4 bases, J shed 2 bases, and the junction held 7 bases outside the gene matches. The germline V gene encodes CDR1 MNHEY and CDR2 SMNVEV (reference sequence). The CDR3 is CASSSRDRGSAYEQYF. CDR3 DNA: TGTGCCAGCAGTTCCCGGGACAGGGGGTCCGCCTACGAGCAGTACTTC.

The V gene is TRBV7-9, the J gene TRBJ2-3, with a possible D match to TRBD1 (7 bases). Per germline, CDR1 SEHNR and CDR2 FQNEAQ (reference sequence). This CDR3 comprises 14 residues. Trimming took 6 bases from V and 4 from J, leaving 14 bases between them. The CDR3 DNA is TGTGCCAGCAGTGGGGCAGGGGGGCCAGATACGCAGTATTTT. Encoded protein: CASSGAGGPDTQYF.

The CDR3 coding sequence is TGTGCCACCAGCAGAGGTAGCGGGGGGGCATCAGATACGCAGTATTTT. Translation gives CATSRGSGGASDTQYF. The gene calls are TRBV15 and TRBJ2-3, with TRBD2 matching 11 bases. J lost 4 bases, V lost 1 base, and 4 bases had no gene match. The CDR3 is made up of 16 amino acids. Germline-derived CDR1 and CDR2 are LNHNV and YYDKDF (reference sequence).

There are a few counts of this clonotype. The chain couples TRBV7-8 to TRBJ2-5, with D uncertain. The V gene's germline CDR1 is SGHVS and CDR2 FQNEAQ. Trimming cost V 8 bases and J 7 bases, with 20 bases left between them. The CDR3 totals 14 residues. The CDR3 DNA follows: TGTGCCAGCCGAGGTTGGCAGGCCAGAGGGACCCAGTACTTC. Protein product: CASRGWQARGTQYF.

This clonotype was recorded a few times. The chain recombines TRBV9 with TRBJ1-1; 8 bases are a match to TRBD1. V shed 3 bases, J shed 4 bases, and the junction held 8 bases outside the gene matches. The CDR3 is made up of 15 amino acids. Germline V gene data show CDR1 as SGDLS and CDR2 as YYNGEE. CDR3 sequence (DNA): TGTGCCAGCAGCGGAGACTCGACAGGGGTCACTGAAGCTTTCTTT. Amino acids: CASSGDSTGVTEAFF.

In its sample, this clonotype was seen many times. This chain connects TRBV10-3 to TRBJ1-1; 9 positions agree with TRBD1. With V trimmed by 5 bases and J by 3 bases, 1 base remained unmatched. The CDR3 length is 13 residues. Germline CDR1 is ENHRY and CDR2 is SYGVKD. DNA for the CDR3: TGTGCCATCAGTAGGACAGGGGACACTGAAGCTTTCTTT. The encoded protein is CAISRTGDTEAFF.

This clonotype has more than one count but fewer than ten. The chain uses TRBV7-6 and TRBJ1-1; tentatively, D is TRBD1 (5 bases). Per the germline V gene, CDR1 is SGHVS and CDR2 is FNYEAQ. The CDR3 extends over 12 amino acids. The ends were cut back, 6 bases at V and 6 bases at J, with 11 bases in the middle. Here the CDR3 reads CASRGRGAEAFF. CDR3 in DNA: TGTGCCAGCAGAGGGAGAGGGGCTGAAGCTTTCTTT.

This clonotype was counted only a few times. The chain has TRBV7-6 and TRBJ2-5; D gene uncertain. The V end lost 1 base, the J end lost 5 bases, and 14 bases lay between the germline ends. The CDR3 covers 15 residues. Germline lookup yields CDR1 SGHVS and CDR2 FNYEAQ. CDR3: CASSLVWAQWETQYF. The CDR3 bases are TGTGCCAGCAGCTTAGTCTGGGCCCAGTGGGAGACCCAGTACTTC.

Only one count was recorded for this clonotype. CDR3 in amino acids: CASSTRTSGGDEQFF. The CDR3 nucleotides read TGTGCCAGCAGTACCCGGACTAGCGGGGGCGATGAGCAGTTCTTC. The chain joins TRBV27 to TRBJ2-1; 13 nucleotides line up with TRBD2. Trimming removed 5 bases from V and 8 bases from J; junction bases left unmatched: 6. The CDR3 contains 15 residues. CDR1 is MNHEY, CDR2 SMNVEV, per germline (reference sequence).

The chain employs TRBV28 and TRBJ2-6, with D possibly being TRBD1 (6 bases). V lost 4 bases and J 2 bases, leaving 15 bases between the germline ends. Looked up from germline, CDR1 is MDHEN and CDR2 is SYDVKM. The CDR3 runs 17 residues. The chain's CDR3 is CASSWGQRETGANVLTF. Here the CDR3 DNA reads TGTGCCAGCAGTTGGGGGCAGAGGGAGACTGGGGCCAACGTCCTGACTTTC.

At least ten counts were recorded for this clonotype. This chain joins TRBV7-6 and TRBJ2-5; the match to TRBD1 covers 11 bases. This CDR3 has 14 residues. The germline CDR1 and CDR2 sequences are SGHVS and FNYEAQ. Trimming at V came to 5 bases and at J to 9 bases, leaving 8 bases not matched to a gene. CDR3 amino acids: CASSPAGQGVPQYF. CDR3 coding DNA: TGTGCCAGCAGCCCAGCGGGACAGGGGGTTCCCCAGTACTTC.

V is TRBV2 and J is TRBJ2-1; D not resolved. Per the germline V gene, CDR1 is SNHLY and CDR2 is FYNNEI. V lost 4 bases and J 12 bases, leaving 7 bases between the germline ends. CDR3 length: 10 amino acids. CDR3 loop: CASSGVGQFF. CDR3 DNA sequence: TGTGCCAGCAGTGGTGTAGGGCAGTTCTTC.

This clonotype was detected once. V is TRBV6-1 and J is TRBJ2-5; D may match TRBD1 or TRBD2 (5 bases each). V was shortened by 5 bases and J by 5 bases, with 12 bases between the two germline ends. CDR1 and CDR2 from the germline V gene are MNHNS and SASEGT. The CDR3 runs 13 residues. The CDR3, as DNA: TGTGCCAGCAGTTCCGGGACGAGGGAGACCCAGTACTTC. Residues: CASSSGTRETQYF.

The CDR3 DNA follows: TGTGCCAGCAGTTCCATAGCGGGGGCCAGGACAGATACGCAGTATTTT. Translated, it gives CASSSIAGARTDTQYF. The rearrangement uses TRBV27 and TRBJ2-3, with 9 bases matching TRBD2. Germline V lookup: CDR1 MNHEY, CDR2 SMNVEV (reference sequence). CDR3 length: 16 residues. V shed 4 bases and J 3 bases; nucleotides not matched to a gene: 8.

This clonotype was seen a few times. The chain is built from TRBV5-1 and TRBJ1-1; D unresolved. The CDR3 length is 14 residues. Trimming stripped 0 bases from V and 1 base from J, with 7 bases between. Germline V gene sequence: CDR1 SGHRS, CDR2 YFSETQ. This CDR3 reads CASSLGSANTEAFF. As DNA, the CDR3 is TGCGCCAGCAGCTTGGGCTCAGCGAACACTGAAGCTTTCTTT.

The gene calls are TRBV11-2 and TRBJ2-5, with 14 bases that match TRBD2. The germline gives CDR1 SGHAT, CDR2 FQNNGV. V shed 2 bases and J 4 bases; nucleotides not matched to a gene: 9. The CDR3 consists of 18 residues. The CDR3 nucleotides are TGTGCCAGCAGCTTACCCCCCCGGACTAGCGGGGGGCCAGAGACCCAGTACTTC. This translates into CASSLPPRTSGGPETQYF.

Comments on this clonotype: It may be a read error: a sequence one base away is much more abundant. This chain joins TRBV7-9 and TRBJ2-3; D gene uncertain. Germline loops: CDR1 SEHNR, CDR2 FQNEAQ (reference sequence). The CDR3 totals 12 residues. V lost 7 bases to trimming and J lost 1 base, with 6 bases between them. CDR3 bases: TGTGCCAGCACCAAGGGCACAGATACGCAGTATTTT. It specifies CASTKGTDTQYF.

This clonotype has more than one count but fewer than ten. The chain links TRBV7-6 to TRBJ1-1; TRBD1 is a possible D gene (5 bases). V lost 4 bases and J lost 4, with 13 bases in between. Germline V lookup: CDR1 SGHVS, CDR2 FNYEAQ. There are 14 residues in the CDR3. The CDR3 coding sequence is TGTGCCAGCAGCTCTCAGGGCGCTCTCACTGAAGCTTTCTTT. It is translated as CASSSQGALTEAFF. The full variable domain, completed using reference TRBV7-6 and TRBJ1-1, is GAGVSQSPRYKVTKRGQDVALRCDPISGHVSLYWYRQALGQGPEFLTYFNYEAQQDKSGLPNDRFSAERPEGSISTLTIQRTEQRDSAMYRCASSSQGALTEAFFGQGTRLTVV.

This chain's CDR3 is CASSYRSRDTQYF. In nucleotides, the CDR3 is TGTGCCAGCAGTTACCGCAGCCGAGATACGCAGTATTTT. The rearrangement joins TRBV6-2 or TRBV6-3 to TRBJ2-3; D not certain. This CDR3 comprises 13 residues. The V gene's germline CDR1 is MNHEY and CDR2 SVGEGT. V lost 2 bases, J lost 5 bases, and 8 bases lay in between.

The chain uses TRBV9 and TRBJ2-1, with 9 bases lining up with TRBD1. Trimming at V came to 4 bases and at J to 6 bases, leaving 8 bases not matched to a gene. Per the germline V gene, CDR1 is SGDLS and CDR2 is YYNGEE. CDR3 length: 15 amino acids. The CDR3 region is CASSPRDRAANEQFF. CDR3 bases: TGTGCCAGCAGCCCCCGGGACAGGGCGGCCAATGAGCAGTTCTTC.

The chain couples TRBV13 to TRBJ2-7, with 7 bases matching TRBD1. Germline-derived CDR1 and CDR2 are PRHDT and FYEKMQ (reference sequence). The CDR3 contains 15 residues. Germline trimming cut 5 bases from V and 2 bases from J; bases unmatched to any gene: 9. The CDR3 sequence is CASSLAGTEPYEQYF. CDR3 DNA: TGTGCCAGCAGCCTAGCCGGGACAGAGCCCTACGAGCAGTACTTC.

On this clonotype: Germline and junction disagree at one end, which may indicate a read error. The CDR3 DNA reads as TGTGCCATCAGTACGTACCTCCGGGACGGGAGCTCTGGGGTCAACGTCCTGACTTTC. Translated: CAISTYLRDGSSGVNVLTF. The chain carries TRBV10-3 and TRBJ2-6; TRBD2 might be the D (6 bases). The germline V gene encodes CDR1 ENHRY and CDR2 SYGVKD. This CDR3 is 19 amino acids long.

This clonotype was observed at least ten times. The V and J genes are TRBV7-6 and TRBJ2-1; 9 bases line up with TRBD1. CDR1 and CDR2 from the germline V gene are SGHVS and FNYEAQ. V shed 2 bases and J 6 bases; nucleotides not matched to a gene: 14. CDR3 length equals 18 residues. The CDR3 spells CASSLSGSQGAVGNEQFF. The CDR3 nucleotides are TGTGCCAGCAGCTTAAGCGGGTCACAGGGGGCGGTTGGCAATGAGCAGTTCTTC.

The V gene is TRBV5-6, the J gene TRBJ1-2, with 8 bases aligning to TRBD1. This CDR3 is built from 16 residues. Germline values: CDR1 SGHDT, CDR2 YYEEEE. V trimming: 4 bases; J trimming: 8 bases; junction bases outside the gene matches: 16. CDR3: CASSIGQGRIGVGYTF. The CDR3 DNA reads as TGTGCCAGCAGCATCGGACAGGGCCGAATAGGGGTCGGCTACACCTTC.

Ten or more counts support this clonotype. The J gene is TRBJ1-1, the V gene TRBV12-3 or TRBV12-4; D is unclear. There are 17 residues in the CDR3. V shed 3 bases and J shed 0 bases, with 17 bases lying between them. CDR3 sequence reads: CASSFIITAGMNTEAFF. In DNA, the CDR3 is TGTGCCAGCAGTTTTATTATCACTGCGGGCATGAACACTGAAGCTTTCTTT.

At least ten counts were recorded for this clonotype. The chain carries TRBV7-2 and TRBJ2-5; 9 nucleotides line up with TRBD1. With 5 bases clipped from V and 4 bases from J, the junction kept 2 bases outside the gene matches. This CDR3 has 13 amino acids. Germline-derived CDR1 and CDR2 are SGHTA and FQGNSA. CDR3 DNA sequence: TGTGCCAGCAGCGTACAGGGGGCAGAGACCCAGTACTTC. This translates into CASSVQGAETQYF.

This clonotype was picked up a small number of times. V usage is TRBV7-3 and J usage is TRBJ1-1; possibly TRBD1 for D (6 bases). This CDR3 is 16 amino acids long. V dropped 5 bases and J dropped 0 bases, with 16 bases sitting between them. Germline CDR1 reads SGHTA; CDR2 reads FQGTGA. The CDR3 sequence: CASSPLGGGLNTEAFF. For the CDR3, the DNA is TGTGCCAGCAGCCCCCTGGGGGGGGGCCTGAACACTGAAGCTTTCTTT.

The table lists this clonotype with many counts. The chain couples TRBV7-8 to TRBJ2-7; 8 nucleotides align to TRBD1. Germline values: CDR1 SGHVS, CDR2 FQNEAQ. The CDR3 runs to 18 residues. V lost 1 base, J lost 0 bases, and 11 bases stayed unmatched. CDR3 bases: TGTGCCAGCAGCTTAGGGCGGCGGGACAGGCCGATCTCCTACGAGCAGTACTTC. It is translated as CASSLGRRDRPISYEQYF.

The rearrangement uses TRBV7-9 and TRBJ2-1, with 9 bases that match TRBD2. Trimming cost V 5 bases and J 7 bases; bases outside gene matches: 6. Germline V CDR1 and CDR2: SEHNR, FQNEAQ (reference sequence). This CDR3 has 14 amino acids. CDR3 sequence reads: CASSPDSGGNEQFF. DNA of the CDR3: TGTGCCAGCAGCCCTGATAGCGGGGGAAATGAGCAGTTCTTC.

This clonotype turned up a few times. The chain recombines TRBV12-5 with TRBJ1-1; D is perhaps TRBD1 (5 bases). Germline CDR1 reads LGHNT; CDR2 reads FRNRAP. V was shortened by 3 bases and J by 2 bases, with 22 bases between the two germline ends. The CDR3 is 18 residues long. CDR3 residues: CASGFLLEGLRANTEAFF. The CDR3, as DNA: TGTGCTAGTGGTTTTCTCCTCGAGGGGTTGAGGGCCAACACTGAAGCTTTCTTT.